The clone carrying this TCR beta chain came up many times. Its antigen is still unknown. Sample time point: patch test 1, 2 weeks after DPC sensitization. Stated treatment: therapeutic diphenylcyclopropenone sensitization with weekly scalp DPC. It was from unfractionated whole blood that total RNA was extracted. Blood sampling occurred before each patch-test application. Trimming took off 7 bases at V and 5 bases at J, with 21 bases between the two ends. The CDR3 loop spans 15 amino acids. Looked up from germline, CDR1 is MNHEY and CDR2 is SVGAGI. The data were taken from a study of human T cells and chemical hapten exposure. TCRdb ran MiXCR on the RACE reads and lists one entry per CDR3 protein. The sample carries 35,000 or so distinct CDR3 sequences, approximately 6.3% recorded once. General observations from the study: TCRs above 1 in 1000 frequency stayed constant with DPC sensitization.

This chain uses TRBV6-5 with TRBJ2-7, with D tentatively TRBD1 (5 bases). This TCR was sampled from a woman in her twenties or thirties with alopecia areata. Some clones in this sample may be carry-over from other donors' samples. The sample was whole blood, taken in connection with sensitization to the hapten diphenylcyclopropenone (DPC). The CDR3 region has the DNA TGTGCCAGCAACCCTCGAATCCAGGGTAACAACGAGCAGTACTTC. This sequence encodes CASNPRIQGNNEQYF.